Listed here are 7 T cell receptor beta chains from one sample, sequenced in a study of cytomegalovirus exposure and HLA in healthy donors. Sequenced by immunoSEQ multiplex PCR; TCRdb stores in-frame clones only, minus some. The sample lists 60,000 or so clones; roughly 90% were seen once. Sequencing was performed on PBMCs. These receptors were collected from a woman aged 30 to 39 in good health and CMV-seronegative.

The V gene is TRBV10-3, the J gene TRBJ2-1, with 7 bases fitting TRBD2. There are 13 residues in the CDR3. V was clipped by 2 bases and J by 12 bases; unmatched bases: 7. The germline V gene has CDR1 ENHRY and CDR2 SYGVKD. CDR3 nucleotides: TGTGCCATCAGTGAGGAGAGAGCGGGAAGGCAGTTCTTC. Its protein is CAISEERAGRQFF.

On this clone itself: Other DNA sequences from this sample encode an identical CDR3 as well. This chain uses TRBV19 with TRBJ1-5; D gene uncertain. The CDR3 runs 13 residues. Per the germline V gene, CDR1 is LNHDA and CDR2 is SQIVND (reference sequence). Deletions cut 5 bases from V and 0 bases from J, with 5 bases between. CDR3 nucleotides: TGTGCCAGTAGTCCTTATAGCAATCAGCCCCAGCATTTT. Translated: CASSPYSNQPQHF.

The V call is TRBV27, the J call TRBJ2-1; D is unresolved. This CDR3 contains 13 residues. Per germline, CDR1 MNHEY and CDR2 SMNVEV (reference sequence). V was shortened by 2 bases and J by 4 bases, with 6 bases between the two germline ends. CDR3 residues: CASSLAVYNEQFF. The CDR3 coding sequence is TGTGCCAGCAGTTTAGCGGTTTACAATGAGCAGTTCTTC.

The rearrangement uses TRBV28 and TRBJ1-2; a possible D gene is TRBD1 (6 bases). Germline V gene lookup returns CDR1 MDHEN and CDR2 SYDVKM. Trimming pared 5 bases from V and 8 bases from J, leaving 15 bases between. This CDR3 is built from 13 residues. The CDR3 sequence: CASSMHGGAGYTF. The CDR3 nucleotides are TGTGCCAGCAGTATGCACGGGGGGGCCGGCTACACCTTC.

The rearrangement joins TRBV30 to TRBJ1-2; 10 nucleotides align to TRBD1. With V trimmed by 3 bases and J by 3 bases, 13 bases remained unmatched. The CDR3 sequence is 17 residues long. Germline lookup yields CDR1 GTSNPN and CDR2 SVGIG (reference sequence). CDR3 protein: CAWSERDRGPLYYGYTF. The CDR3 DNA reads TGTGCCTGGAGCGAGAGGGACAGGGGCCCTTTGTACTATGGCTACACCTTC.

J is TRBJ2-3 and V is TRBV19; tentative D call: TRBD2 (6 bases). The germline V and J ends were trimmed by 2 bases and 5 bases, with 11 bases remaining between them. From germline, CDR1 is LNHDA and CDR2 SQIVND (reference sequence). The CDR3 totals 14 residues. Here the CDR3 DNA reads TGTGCCAGTAGTATATTAAGGGGAGGAGATACGCAGTATTTT. Translation: CASSILRGGDTQYF.

Note on this clone: The sample carries other DNA sequences with the same CDR3. The rearrangement joins TRBV29-1 to TRBJ1-5, with 9 bases aligning to TRBD1. The junction had 2 bases not matched to a gene; V was cut back by 6 bases and J by 2 bases. This CDR3 is 13 amino acids long. The germline V gene has CDR1 SQVTM and CDR2 ANQGSEA. CDR3 DNA sequence: TGCAGCGTGGGACAGGGAGGCAATCAGCCCCAGCATTTT. This translates into CSVGQGGNQPQHF.